Each of the 20 T cell receptor beta chains below was sequenced from the same sample in a study of PD-L1 blockade in urothelial cancer. Some clones are missing from TCRdb's copy, which holds only in-frame ones; the method was immunoSEQ multiplex PCR. The data contain roughly 74,000 clones, about nine tenths of them seen just once; the ten biggest clones take up around 5%. The sequencing used PBMCs, collected around atezolizumab (anti-PD-L1) treatment. All receptors come from a woman in her 70s with urothelial cancer.

The J gene is TRBJ2-3, the V gene TRBV9, with D uncertain. In germline, CDR1 is SGDLS, CDR2 YYNGEE. The germline V and J ends were trimmed by 0 bases and 5 bases, with 13 bases remaining between them. CDR3 length: 15 residues. CDR3 sequence reads: CASSVGPLIRDTQYF. The CDR3 DNA sequence: TGTGCCAGCAGCGTAGGTCCCCTCATTAGAGATACGCAGTATTTT.

The V gene is TRBV29-1, the J gene TRBJ2-5; 8 positions agree with TRBD2. V lost 4 bases and J lost 2; bases outside the gene matches: 6. Germline V CDR1 and CDR2: SQVTM, ANQGSEA. The CDR3 extends over 14 amino acids. The CDR3 spells CSVAGTSGQETQYF. In DNA form, the CDR3 reads TGCAGCGTTGCCGGAACTAGCGGACAAGAGACCCAGTACTTC.

J is TRBJ2-7 and V is TRBV7-2; 14 nucleotides align to TRBD2. CDR3 length: 15 residues. Germline CDR1 and CDR2: SGHTA and FQGNSA. The J segment lost 7 bases and the V segment lost 5 bases, leaving 7 bases of the junction unmatched. Here the CDR3 DNA reads TGTGCCAGCAGCCGGAGACTAGCGGGAGGGACGGAGCAGTACTTC. It encodes CASSRRLAGGTEQYF.

Here the CDR3 reads CASSSDSGIQPQHF. CDR3 sequence (DNA): TGTGCCAGCAGCTCGGACAGCGGCATTCAGCCCCAGCATTTT. The genes are TRBV7-2 and TRBJ1-5; D perhaps matches TRBD1 (6 bases). The CDR3 is 14 residues long. V was pared by 4 bases and J by 6 bases, with 13 bases between. CDR1 and CDR2 from the germline V gene are SGHTA and FQGNSA.

This rearrangement joins TRBV6-5 to TRBJ2-5; 10 nucleotides align to TRBD2. The CDR3 covers 16 residues. Germline-derived CDR1 and CDR2 are MNHEY and SVGAGI. Unmatched junction bases numbered 4, after V lost 2 bases and J lost 1 base. The CDR3: CASSYSRTSGQETQYF. The CDR3 DNA is TGTGCCAGCAGTTACAGTAGGACTAGCGGCCAAGAGACCCAGTACTTC.

The chain joins TRBV15 to TRBJ1-1, with D unclear. Trimming pared 1 base from V and 3 bases from J, leaving 6 bases between. The V gene's germline CDR1 is LNHNV and CDR2 YYDKDF (reference sequence). The length of the CDR3 is 13 residues. CDR3 nucleotides: TGTGCCACCAGCAGAGGGGCAGACACTGAAGCTTTCTTT. The encoded protein is CATSRGADTEAFF.

The chain links TRBV19 to TRBJ2-2; TRBD2 aligns across 8 bases. The germline V gene has CDR1 LNHDA and CDR2 SQIVND (reference sequence). J gave up 3 bases and V 5 bases, and 5 bases lay outside the gene matches. CDR3 length: 15 amino acids. The CDR3 sequence: CASSPPGLDTGELFF. The CDR3 DNA reads TGTGCCAGTAGTCCCCCGGGACTAGACACCGGGGAGCTGTTTTTT.

The chain recombines TRBV11-2 with TRBJ2-1; 14 bases agree with TRBD2. V trimming: 5 bases; J trimming: 7 bases; junction bases outside the gene matches: 10. The length of the CDR3 is 17 residues. Germline values: CDR1 SGHAT, CDR2 FQNNGV. The DNA of the CDR3 is TGTGCCAGCAGCCAGGGGACTAGCGGGAGAAAAGTGAATGAGCAGTTCTTC. Protein: CASSQGTSGRKVNEQFF.

The chain carries TRBV5-5 and TRBJ1-2, with a tentative D call TRBD1 (5 bases). The ends were cut back, 0 bases at V and 4 bases at J, with 7 bases in the middle. Per germline, CDR1 SGHKS and CDR2 YYEKEE (reference sequence). This CDR3 is built from 13 residues. The CDR3 DNA is TGTGCCAGCAGCTTGGCAGGGCCCTATGGCTACACCTTC. Its translation: CASSLAGPYGYTF.

This clone appeared a single time. The chain uses TRBV19 and TRBJ1-4; TRBD1 aligns across 7 bases. V shed 6 bases, J shed 3 bases, and the junction held 7 bases outside the gene matches. This CDR3 region has 15 residues. CDR1 LNHDA and CDR2 SQIVND come from the germline V gene (reference sequence). CDR3 nucleotides: TGTGCCAGTAGAGAGGGGGCATTAGCTAATGAAAAACTGTTTTTT. Its protein is CASREGALANEKLFF.

The rearrangement joins TRBV29-1 to TRBJ1-1, with D maybe TRBD1 (5 bases). Trimming left V 6 bases short and J 4 bases short, with 12 bases between. The CDR3 covers 12 residues. Germline CDR1 reads SQVTM; CDR2 reads ANQGSEA. The CDR3 loop is CSVRGIGTEAFF. CDR3 DNA sequence: TGCAGCGTCCGGGGGATCGGCACTGAAGCTTTCTTT.

This clone was seen only a few times. The V call is TRBV7-2, the J call TRBJ1-5; D ambiguous. Germline V gene sequence: CDR1 SGHTA, CDR2 FQGNSA. This CDR3 has 14 residues. The germline V and J ends were trimmed by 4 bases and 6 bases, with 13 bases remaining between them. CDR3 coding DNA: TGTGCCAGCAGCTCTAGCCCAACCAGTCAGCCCCAGCATTTT. This codes for CASSSSPTSQPQHF.

The V gene is TRBV19, the J gene TRBJ2-2; 10 nucleotides agree with TRBD1. The V gene end was trimmed by 6 bases and the J gene end by 5 bases; junction bases not matched to a gene: 3. The CDR3 runs 14 residues. CDR1 and CDR2 (germline): LNHDA, SQIVND (reference sequence). The DNA of the CDR3 is TGTGCCAGTAGAAGGACAGGGGGAACCGGGGAGCTGTTTTTT. It is translated as CASRRTGGTGELFF.

The V call is TRBV28, the J call TRBJ2-7; 12 bases agree with TRBD2. The CDR3 runs 15 residues. The J segment lost 3 bases and the V segment lost 8 bases, leaving 8 bases of the junction unmatched. Per the germline V gene, CDR1 is MDHEN and CDR2 is SYDVKM. CDR3 protein: CASHPRLAGDYEQYF. The DNA of the CDR3 is TGTGCCAGCCACCCTCGACTAGCGGGAGACTACGAGCAGTACTTC. The variable domain in full, completed from reference TRBV28 and TRBJ2-7, reads DVKVTQSSRYLVKRTGEKVFLECVQDMDHENMFWYRQDPGLGLRLIYFSYDVKMKEKGDIPEGYSVSREKKERFSLILESASTNQTSMYLCASHPRLAGDYEQYFGPGTRLTVT.

This clone was observed once. This chain joins TRBV7-9 and TRBJ2-7; 7 nucleotides match TRBD1. V lost 1 base and J lost 5; bases outside the gene matches: 11. The germline gives CDR1 SEHNR, CDR2 FQNEAQ (reference sequence). The CDR3 has 16 amino acids. The CDR3 DNA sequence: TGTGCCAGCAGCTTAGGTGGGTTCGGACAGGCCCACGAGCAGTACTTC. Amino acid sequence: CASSLGGFGQAHEQYF.

The chain carries TRBV4-1 and TRBJ2-5; weak D call: TRBD2 (5 bases). Deletions cut 3 bases from V and 5 bases from J, with 16 bases between. Germline CDR1 is MGHRA and CDR2 is YSYEKL. This CDR3 has 15 amino acids. DNA of the CDR3: TGCGCCAGCAGCCATAGCACTAGTAAAGCGGAGACCCAGTACTTC. Translating gives CASSHSTSKAETQYF.

This chain links TRBV29-1 with TRBJ1-1; D unclear. This CDR3 region has 12 residues. Germline CDR1 reads SQVTM; CDR2 reads ANQGSEA. V was shortened by 7 bases and J by 5 bases, with 14 bases between the two germline ends. CDR3 residues: CSAAGAETEAFF. CDR3 DNA sequence: TGCAGCGCAGCGGGTGCGGAGACTGAAGCTTTCTTT.

This chain uses TRBV19 with TRBJ1-5; 7 bases agree with TRBD1. J gave up 7 bases and V 3 bases, and 12 bases lay outside the gene matches. The CDR3 is 16 residues long. CDR1 LNHDA and CDR2 SQIVND come from the germline V gene (reference sequence). The CDR3 region has the DNA TGTGCCAGTAGTATTGGGGCCGACAGGGCCCTCCAGCCCCAGCATTTT. As protein: CASSIGADRALQPQHF.

The rearrangement uses TRBV11-2 and TRBJ2-1; possibly TRBD2 for D (5 bases). The CDR3 runs to 15 residues. V lost 1 base, J lost 1 base, and 8 bases lay in between. Germline loops: CDR1 SGHAT, CDR2 FQNNGV. The chain's CDR3 is CASSLGWESYNEQFF. The CDR3 DNA follows: TGTGCCAGCAGCTTAGGTTGGGAGTCCTACAATGAGCAGTTCTTC.

This clone was detected once. J is TRBJ2-6 and V is TRBV19, with D uncertain. The CDR3 runs to 17 residues. Trimming took off 2 bases at V and 0 bases at J, with 11 bases between the two ends. CDR1 LNHDA and CDR2 SQIVND come from the germline V gene (reference sequence). The CDR3 bases are TGTGCCAGTAGTATATGGCTTTCGATCTCTGGGGCCAACGTCCTGACTTTC. Translation gives CASSIWLSISGANVLTF.